This TCR beta chain was captured by sequencing in a study of T cells in Graves' hyperthyroidism and ophthalmopathy. V trimming: 3 bases; J trimming: 3 bases; junction bases outside the gene matches: 5. This CDR3 contains 14 residues. Germline assignment: CDR1 SGHTA and CDR2 FQGNSA. Amplification yielded TCR beta CDR3 regions, with RNA transcripts as the source. During a first-round RT-PCR of the TCR CDR3, the HTBI primer set was used. TCRdb analysed the multiplex PCR reads with MiXCR anew, one entry per CDR3 protein. The table records 600,000 to 650,000 distinct CDR3 sequences, 15% to 20% of them present only once. This clonotype was found many times.

The sequenced sample consisted of blood. The chain combines TRBV7-2 with TRBJ2-7; 7 nucleotides align to TRBD1. The sequence was collected from a woman aged 25 to 39 with Graves' hyperthyroidism. CDR3 in amino acids: CASSFRDRYYEQYF. As DNA, the CDR3 is TGTGCCAGCAGCTTCCGGGACAGATACTACGAGCAGTACTTC.